Listed below are T cell receptor beta chains from one sample, sequenced in a study of beta chain features in type 1 diabetes. Measured with immunoSEQ multiplex PCR; TCRdb has only the in-frame clones, and not every one. The sample holds around 250,000 clones, 25% to 30% seen once. The specimen sequenced was central memory CD4+ T cells from blood. These receptors all come from a man younger than 45 in good health. CDR3s include the opening cysteine and the closing phenylalanine or tryptophan. D genes are given only for firm matches. Rows give clone size only sometimes, using once, few, many, or a class for an expanded clone.

TRBD1	.	TRBJ1-6	TRBV2	CATKTGFDHNSPLHF	TGTGCCACCAAGACAGGGTTTGATCATAATTCACCCCTCCACTTT
.	.	TRBJ2-1	TRBV25-1	CASSAGEAGPSYNEQFF	TGTGCCAGCAGTGCCGGAGAAGCGGGCCCCTCCTACAATGAGCAGTTCTTC
.	.	TRBJ1-5	TRBV15	CATSRDTDSNQPQHF	TGTGCCACCAGCAGGGACACGGATAGCAATCAGCCCCAGCATTTT
.	.	TRBJ1-4	TRBV6-6	CASSYSSTNEKLFF	TGTGCCAGCAGTTACTCCTCAACTAATGAAAAACTGTTTTTT
TRBD2	.	TRBJ2-5	TRBV7-2	CASSWELGGSGQETQYF	TGTGCCAGCAGCTGGGAACTCGGCGGGAGTGGGCAAGAGACCCAGTACTTC
TRBD2	.	TRBJ2-1	TRBV9	CASSLIAGGAYNEQFF	TGTGCCAGCAGTTTAATAGCGGGAGGGGCTTACAATGAGCAGTTCTTC
TRBD2	few	TRBJ2-5	TRBV30	CAWSVTRGGPETQYF	TGTGCCTGGAGTGTAACGCGGGGGGGCCCAGAGACCCAGTACTTC
.	few	TRBJ1-5	TRBV30	CAWSAGGNQPQHF	TGTGCCTGGAGTGCGGGAGGCAATCAGCCCCAGCATTTT
TRBD2	few	TRBJ2-7	TRBV7-2	CASSERGLAGSYEQYF	TGTGCCAGCAGCGAGAGAGGACTAGCGGGTTCGTACGAGCAGTACTTC
TRBD1	.	TRBJ2-7	TRBV10-3	CAISHGQGDLEQYF	TGTGCCATCAGCCATGGACAGGGAGATCTCGAGCAGTACTTC
.	many	TRBJ2-1	TRBV18	CASSTEGVYEQFF	TGTGCCAGCTCCACAGAGGGGGTTTATGAGCAGTTCTTC
.	few	TRBJ2-5	TRBV25-1	CASRAPGAETQYF	TGTGCCAGCAGGGCTCCGGGGGCCGAGACCCAGTACTTC
.	.	TRBJ1-1	TRBV20-1	CSANPNREGSF	TGCAGTGCTAACCCAAACAGGGAAGGTTCTTTT
.	few	TRBJ1-1	TRBV18	CASSGQQNTEAFF	TGTGCCAGCTCAGGACAGCAAAACACTGAAGCTTTCTTT
.	.	TRBJ1-2	TRBV7-2	CASSLRPRGYTF	TGTGCCAGCAGTCTGCGACCCCGGGGCTACACCTTC
.	few	TRBJ2-1	TRBV29-1	CSVNVWGEQFF	TGCAGCGTAAACGTATGGGGTGAGCAGTTCTTC
TRBD1	.	TRBJ1-2	TRBV7-2	CASSLNRGAYGYTF	TGTGCCAGCAGCTTAAACAGGGGAGCCTATGGCTACACCTTC
.	few	TRBJ1-5	TRBV19	CASREGIQPQHF	TGTGCCAGTAGGGAAGGAATACAGCCCCAGCATTTT
.	.	TRBJ1-4	TRBV4-2	CASSQSQGEKLFF	TGTGCCAGCAGCCAAAGTCAGGGGGAAAAACTGTTTTTT
TRBD1	few	TRBJ2-3	TRBV19	CASRRQGDTDTQYF	TGTGCCAGTAGGAGACAGGGGGACACAGATACGCAGTATTTT
.	.	TRBJ2-5	TRBV15	CATSRGFGLGQQETQYF	TGTGCCACCAGCAGAGGGTTCGGGCTCGGACAGCAAGAGACCCAGTACTTC
.	.	TRBJ1-3	TRBV7-2	CASSFPGSGNTIYF	TGTGCCAGCAGCTTTCCCGGGTCTGGAAACACCATATATTTT
TRBD2	few	TRBJ2-3	TRBV2	CASSGLAGTSTDTQYF	TGTGCCAGCAGTGGACTAGCGGGGACAAGCACAGATACGCAGTATTTT
.	few	TRBJ1-2	TRBV7-2	CASSLGPLNYGYTF	TGTGCCAGCAGCTTAGGCCCCCTTAACTATGGCTACACCTTC
.	few	TRBJ2-3	TRBV5-1	CASSLAGSTDTQYF	TGCGCCAGCAGCTTGGCGGGATCCACAGATACGCAGTATTTT